Presented here are 10 T cell receptor beta chains from one specimen sequenced in a study of T cells in narcolepsy. The repertoire was sequenced with immunoSEQ multiplex PCR; TCRdb's copy has only in-frame clones and lacks some. The sample records around 20,000 clones, roughly nine tenths being singletons. Sequenced material: CD45RA- memory CD4+ T cells from PBMCs. The receptors were gathered from a human donor with narcolepsy.

The chain combines TRBV7-6 with TRBJ2-7, with TRBD1 matching over 10 bases. The V gene's germline CDR1 is SGHVS and CDR2 FNYEAQ. The CDR3 contains 16 residues. V trimming: 1 base; J trimming: 4 bases; junction bases outside the gene matches: 7. Here the CDR3 DNA reads TGTGCCAGCAGCTTAGAAGTGGGACAGGGGATTTACGAGCAGTACTTC. It translates to CASSLEVGQGIYEQYF. The full variable domain, its missing parts supplied by reference TRBV7-6 and TRBJ2-7, is GAGVSQSPRYKVTKRGQDVALRCDPISGHVSLYWYRQALGQGPEFLTYFNYEAQQDKSGLPNDRFSAERPEGSISTLTIQRTEQRDSAMYRCASSLEVGQGIYEQYFGPGTRLTVT.

The V call is TRBV28, the J call TRBJ2-5; 10 positions agree with TRBD1. Germline CDR1 reads MDHEN; CDR2 reads SYDVKM. Losses at the gene ends were 6 bases for V and 0 bases for J; bases not matched to a gene: 7. CDR3 size: 16 residues. The CDR3 loop reads CASRDEDRGDQETQYF. CDR3 in DNA: TGTGCCAGCAGGGACGAGGACAGGGGGGACCAAGAGACCCAGTACTTC.

This chain joins TRBV28 and TRBJ2-7, with D perhaps matching TRBD2 (6 bases). V was pared by 4 bases and J by 5 bases, with 12 bases between. Germline loops: CDR1 MDHEN, CDR2 SYDVKM. The CDR3 spans 13 residues. CDR3 DNA: TGTGCCAGCAGTTCGGGGGATCTTCACGAGCAGTACTTC. This gives the protein CASSSGDLHEQYF.

This chain joins TRBV14 and TRBJ2-3, with D unclear. Trimming removed 0 bases at V and 4 bases at J, with 11 bases between. The CDR3 extends over 15 amino acids. Germline lookup yields CDR1 SGHDN and CDR2 FVKESK. The CDR3, as DNA: TGTGCCAGCAGCCAAGACCCCGAGGCGTCAGATACGCAGTATTTT. It codes for CASSQDPEASDTQYF.

The rearrangement joins TRBV2 to TRBJ1-3, with unresolved D. Germline V gene data show CDR1 as SNHLY and CDR2 as FYNNEI. Deletions cut 5 bases from V and 0 bases from J, with 11 bases between. The CDR3 runs to 15 residues. CDR3 residues: CASSTGRYSGNTIYF. In DNA, the CDR3 is TGTGCCAGCAGTACTGGACGGTACTCTGGAAACACCATATATTTT.

This clone was seen just once. V gene TRBV6-5 combines with J gene TRBJ2-4; D is possibly TRBD2 (6 bases). Trimming stripped 5 bases from V and 2 bases from J, with 10 bases between. Germline CDR1 and CDR2: MNHEY and SVGAGI. This CDR3 has 14 residues. The CDR3 reads CASSLGLSKNIQYF. The CDR3 region has the DNA TGTGCCAGCAGTCTTGGACTATCCAAAAACATTCAGTACTTC.

The chain couples TRBV5-1 to TRBJ1-2; TRBD1 aligns across 8 bases. Germline V lookup: CDR1 SGHRS, CDR2 YFSETQ. The CDR3 loop spans 13 amino acids. Germline trimming cut 4 bases from V and 8 bases from J; bases unmatched to any gene: 7. CDR3 residues: CASSQGQGGGYTF. DNA for the CDR3: TGCGCCAGCAGCCAAGGACAGGGAGGGGGCTACACCTTC.

This chain uses TRBV18 with TRBJ1-2; D unresolved. CDR3 size: 15 residues. V gave up 3 bases and J gave up 4 bases, with 15 bases separating them. Germline V gives CDR1 KGHSH, CDR2 LQKENI. The DNA for the CDR3 is TGTGCCAGCTCACCTTCTCATCTTGAGACCTATGGCTACACCTTC. Translation gives CASSPSHLETYGYTF.

The V call is TRBV7-2, the J call TRBJ2-1; D may be TRBD1 (6 bases). This CDR3 contains 17 residues. Between the trimmed V and J ends, which lost 5 bases and 4 bases, there was a span of 21 bases. Germline V lookup: CDR1 SGHTA, CDR2 FQGNSA. This CDR3 is CASSRQAPTREYNEQFF. The CDR3 nucleotides are TGTGCCAGCAGCCGACAGGCTCCAACGAGGGAATACAATGAGCAGTTCTTC.

This chain joins TRBV29-1 and TRBJ2-3; D gene unclear. The germline V gene has CDR1 SQVTM and CDR2 ANQGSEA. V was trimmed by 4 bases and J by 3 bases, leaving 11 bases between them. This CDR3 has 13 residues. This CDR3 reads CSVAGFTTDTQYF. The CDR3 DNA is TGCAGCGTTGCTGGGTTTACTACAGATACGCAGTATTTT.